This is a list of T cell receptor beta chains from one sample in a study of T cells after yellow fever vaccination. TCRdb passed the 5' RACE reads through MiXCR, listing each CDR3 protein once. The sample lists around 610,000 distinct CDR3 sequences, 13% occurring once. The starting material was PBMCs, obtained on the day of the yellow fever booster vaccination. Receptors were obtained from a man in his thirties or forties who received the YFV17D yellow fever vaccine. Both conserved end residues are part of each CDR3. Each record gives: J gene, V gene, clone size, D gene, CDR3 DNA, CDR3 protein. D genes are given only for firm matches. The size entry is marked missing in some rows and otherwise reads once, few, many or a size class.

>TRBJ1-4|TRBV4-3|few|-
TGCGCCAGCAGCCAAGAGTCAGCTAATGAAAAACTGTTTTTT
CASSQESANEKLFF
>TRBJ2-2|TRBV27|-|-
TGTGCCAGCAGAGTGGGGTGGGCCGGGGAGCTGTTTTTT
CASRVGWAGELFF
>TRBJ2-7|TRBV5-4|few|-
TGTGCCAGCAGCTTGAGAGGGGAGGACGAGCAGTACTTC
CASSLRGEDEQYF
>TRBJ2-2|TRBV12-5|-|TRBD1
TGTGCTAGTGGTTTGGGAGGACAGGCGAACACCGGGGAGCTGTTTTTT
CASGLGGQANTGELFF
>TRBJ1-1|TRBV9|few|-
TGTGCCAGCAGCGTAGCTCCGGTGAACACTGAAGCTTTCTTT
CASSVAPVNTEAFF
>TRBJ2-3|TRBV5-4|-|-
TGTGCCAGCAGCAGGGACCTAAGAGGGACAGATACGCAGTATTTT
CASSRDLRGTDTQYF
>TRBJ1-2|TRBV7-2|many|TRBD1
TGTGCCAGCAGCTCGGGACAGCGGGGTGGCTATGGCTACACCTTC
CASSSGQRGGYGYTF
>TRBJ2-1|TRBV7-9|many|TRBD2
TGTGCCAGCAGCTCACTAGCGGGAGGCTACAATGAGCAGTTCTTC
CASSSLAGGYNEQFF
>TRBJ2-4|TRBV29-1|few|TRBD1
TGCAGCGTTGAGACAGGGGGCAAAAACATTCAGTACTTC
CSVETGGKNIQYF
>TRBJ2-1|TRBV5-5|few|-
TGTGCCAGCAGCTTCGGTCGGGCAGGGTCCTACAATGAGCAGTTCTTC
CASSFGRAGSYNEQFF
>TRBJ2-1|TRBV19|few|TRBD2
TGTGCCAGTAGTAGCCCGGGACTAGCGGGAGATGAGCAGTTCTTC
CASSSPGLAGDEQFF
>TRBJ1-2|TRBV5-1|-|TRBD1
TGCGCCAGCAGATCCGGGACAGGACACTATGGCTACACCTTC
CASRSGTGHYGYTF
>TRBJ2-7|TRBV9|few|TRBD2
TGTGCCAGCAGCCCTAACGGGAGGGCCTTCTACGAGCAGTACTTC
CASSPNGRAFYEQYF
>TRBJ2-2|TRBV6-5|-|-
TGTGCCAGCAGTTACTCGGGAAGGGGGGGGTCGGTCACCGGGGAGCTGTTTTTT
CASSYSGRGGSVTGELFF
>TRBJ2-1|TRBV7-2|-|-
TGTGCCAGCAGCTCCGGGACCCGCAATGAGCAGTTCTTC
CASSSGTRNEQFF
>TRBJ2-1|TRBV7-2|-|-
TGTGCCAGCAGCACCGCGGGCAACTCCTACAATGAGCAGTTCTTC
CASSTAGNSYNEQFF
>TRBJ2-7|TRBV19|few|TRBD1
TGTGCCAGTAAAGAGACAGGGACCTCCTACGAGCAGTACTTC
CASKETGTSYEQYF
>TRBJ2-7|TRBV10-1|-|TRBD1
TGCGCCAGCAGTCGGACAGGGTACCACGAGCAGTACTTC
CASSRTGYHEQYF
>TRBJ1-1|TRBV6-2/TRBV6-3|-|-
TGTGCCAGCAGTATGAGGGTAATGAACACTGAAGCTTTCTTT
CASSMRVMNTEAFF
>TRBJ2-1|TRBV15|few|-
TGTGCCACCAGCAGGCGCCGGGAGCACAATGAGCAGTTCTTC
CATSRRREHNEQFF
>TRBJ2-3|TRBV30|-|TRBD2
TGTGCCTGGAGTGTCGGACTAGCGGGACAAGATACGCAGTATTTT
CAWSVGLAGQDTQYF
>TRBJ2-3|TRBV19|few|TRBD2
TGTGCCAGTAGTATGATAGCGGGAGGTGTTTCAGATACGCAGTATTTT
CASSMIAGGVSDTQYF
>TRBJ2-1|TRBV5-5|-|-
TGTGCCAGCAGCCCCCCACTAATCCGCGGCAAGCAGTTCTTC
CASSPPLIRGKQFF
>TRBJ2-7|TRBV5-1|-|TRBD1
TGCGCCAGCAGCGGGGGACAGCCGCCCTTCTACGAGCAGTACTTC
CASSGGQPPFYEQYF
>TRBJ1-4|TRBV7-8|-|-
TGTGCCAGCAGCTTACCTACTGGTGAAAAACTGTTTTTT
CASSLPTGEKLFF
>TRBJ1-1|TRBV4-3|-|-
TGCGCCAGCAGCCATAACTTGGCCAATCCTTGGGAAGCTTTCTTT
CASSHNLANPWEAFF
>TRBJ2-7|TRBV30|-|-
TGTGCCTGGAGTTCGGTAGCCTACGAGCAGTACTTC
CAWSSVAYEQYF
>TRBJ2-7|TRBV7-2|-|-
TGTGCCAGCAGACGGACGGACTCCTACGAGCAGTACTTC
CASRRTDSYEQYF
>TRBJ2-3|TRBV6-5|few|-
TGTGCCAGCAGTTACTCGCGGGGTACGCAGTATTTT
CASSYSRGTQYF
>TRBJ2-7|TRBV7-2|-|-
TGTGCCAGCAGCTTAGGGGGACTTGCCTCCTACGAGCAGTACTTC
CASSLGGLASYEQYF